These T cell receptor beta chains were read from a single sample in a study of blood T cell repertoires in COVID-19. TCRdb keeps only in-frame clones here, not all; method: immunoSEQ multiplex PCR. The repertoire holds approximately 380,000 clones, with around 85% as singletons. Sequenced material: peripheral blood. The receptor source for this set is a woman between 18 and 30 years old with acute or convalescent COVID-19. CDR3s include the opening cysteine and the closing phenylalanine or tryptophan. The D gene is left open where the match is weak. Clone size is stated in some rows and not others, as once, few, many or a class when expanded.

abundance	v_gene	d_gene	j_gene	CDR3aa	CDR3nt
.	TRBV7-2	.	TRBJ1-6	CASSLVGSGNSPLHF	TGTGCCAGCAGCTTAGTTGGTTCGGGGAATTCACCCCTCCACTTT
.	TRBV5-6	.	TRBJ2-2	CASGLAGNTGELFF	TGTGCCAGCGGGCTGGCGGGGAACACCGGGGAGCTGTTTTTT
.	TRBV28	.	TRBJ2-7	CASSLTGKGVYEQYF	TGTGCCAGCAGTTTAACAGGGAAGGGGGTTTACGAGCAGTACTTC
.	TRBV19	TRBD1	TRBJ1-2	CASSINRDRVYTF	TGTGCCAGTAGTATCAACCGGGACAGGGTATACACCTTC
.	TRBV5-5	.	TRBJ1-6	CASSLRQENSPLHF	TGTGCCAGCAGCCTACGACAGGAAAATTCACCCCTCCACTTT
.	TRBV29-1	.	TRBJ1-2	CSADNNYGYTF	TGCAGCGCGGACAATAACTATGGCTACACCTTC
once	TRBV7-9	.	TRBJ1-2	CASSHPDGTLAMGGYTF	TGTGCCAGCAGTCATCCCGACGGGACTCTAGCTATGGGTGGCTACACCTTC
.	TRBV5-1	.	TRBJ2-6	CASSPQTGTSGANVLTF	TGCGCCAGCAGCCCCCAAACAGGGACCTCTGGGGCCAACGTCCTGACTTTC
.	TRBV19	.	TRBJ1-5	CATTGTNVNQPQHF	TGTGCCACTACCGGGACAAATGTCAATCAGCCCCAGCATTTT
once	TRBV6-5	TRBD1	TRBJ2-7	CASSPWTGVTYEQYF	TGTGCCAGCAGTCCCTGGACAGGGGTTACCTACGAGCAGTACTTC
.	TRBV7-2	TRBD2	TRBJ2-1	CASSSTSGTSLVGEQFF	TGTGCCAGCAGCTCCACATCCGGGACTAGCCTTGTTGGTGAGCAGTTCTTC
few	TRBV27	.	TRBJ2-7	CASSPSRANYEQYF	TGTGCCAGCAGTCCCAGCAGGGCCAACTACGAGCAGTACTTC
.	TRBV14	.	TRBJ1-4	CASSAGGEKLFF	TGTGCCAGCAGCGCGGGAGGTGAAAAACTGTTTTTT
.	TRBV30	TRBD1	TRBJ2-1	CACSRGGAYNEQFF	TGTGCCTGTTCAAGAGGGGGCGCTTACAATGAGCAGTTCTTC
.	TRBV5-1	.	TRBJ2-3	CASSLGLSTGDTQYF	TGCGCCAGCAGCTTGGGATTATCCACAGGTGATACGCAGTATTTT
.	TRBV6-2/TRBV6-3	.	TRBJ1-2	CASSSRSNGYTF	TGTGCCAGCAGTTCCAGGTCAAATGGCTACACCTTC